A single sample is the source of the 9 T cell receptor beta chains below, sequenced in a study of blood T cells in healthy people across ages. Using a J-beta primer mix together with a sample-barcoded 5' primer, a second PCR was run for roughly 6 to 12 cycles. TCRdb reanalysed the 5' RACE reads using MiXCR and keeps one entry per CDR3 protein. The top ten clones hold roughly 22% of a sample with about 800,000 distinct CDR3 sequences, about three fifths of them seen once. The material sequenced was blood. The receptors shown here come from a man aged 25 to 45 in good health.

The chain has TRBV29-1 and TRBJ2-2; 9 positions match TRBD1. Per germline, CDR1 SQVTM and CDR2 ANQGSEA. Trimming took 2 bases from V and 6 from J; bases not matched to a gene: 7. The CDR3 covers 15 residues. The DNA of the CDR3 is TGCAGCGTTGAAACCGGGACAGGGAAGCCCGGGGAGCTGTTTTTT. Translation gives CSVETGTGKPGELFF.

This chain links TRBV11-3 with TRBJ1-1, with D unclear. The ends were cut back, 8 bases at V and 1 base at J, with 23 bases in the middle. The CDR3 has 17 amino acids. The germline V gene has CDR1 SGHNT and CDR2 YENEEA. In DNA, the CDR3 is TGTGCCAGCCACAGCTTTGGAGTGGGAGGGAGGAACACTGAAGCTTTCTTT. It codes for CASHSFGVGGRNTEAFF. The whole variable domain, filled in from reference TRBV11-3 and TRBJ1-1, reads EAGVVQSPRYKIIEKKQPVAFWCNPISGHNTLYWYLQNLGQGPELLIRYENEEAVDDSQLPKDRFSAERLKGVDSTLKIQPAELGDSAVYLCASHSFGVGGRNTEAFFGQGTRLTVV.

This clonotype was found once. The chain combines TRBV4-2 with TRBJ2-5; the D gene could be TRBD1 or TRBD2 (5 bases each). The DNA end favors TRBJ2-7, so the J call may be wrong. Per the germline V gene, CDR1 is LGHNA and CDR2 is YNFKEQ. The length of the CDR3 is 14 residues. Written as DNA, the CDR3 is TGTGCCAGCAGCCAAGATAGGGGAGCTGACGAGCAGTACTTC. This sequence encodes CASSQDRGADEQYF.

The V call is TRBV4-2, the J call TRBJ2-3; 9 nucleotides line up with TRBD2. V shed 0 bases and J 3 bases; nucleotides not matched to a gene: 7. Germline V gene data show CDR1 as LGHNA and CDR2 as YNFKEQ. The CDR3 extends over 17 amino acids. CDR3 in DNA: TGTGCCAGCAGCCAAGAGGTGGCTAGCGGGGTTACAGATACGCAGTATTTT. Translation gives CASSQEVASGVTDTQYF.

The chain's CDR3 is CASARGTKNIQYF. The CDR3 nucleotides read TGTGCCAGCGCTCGGGGCACCAAAAACATTCAGTACTTC. The chain links TRBV7-9 to TRBJ2-7; D is possibly TRBD1 or TRBD2 (5 bases each). The J call may be incorrect, as the DNA end agrees better with TRBJ2-4. This CDR3 is built from 13 residues. CDR1 is SEHNR, CDR2 FQNEAQ, per germline (reference sequence).

With regard to this clonotype: A much larger clone is a single base away; this may be a read error. The V and J genes are TRBV2 and TRBJ2-5, with no clear D. Per germline, CDR1 SNHLY and CDR2 FYNNEI. CDR3 length: 11 amino acids. Trimming stripped 3 bases from V and 11 bases from J, with 10 bases between. The CDR3 spells CASSDLNEQYF. The DNA of the CDR3 is TGTGCCAGCAGTGATCTTAATGAGCAGTACTTC.

This chain connects TRBV27 to TRBJ2-1; 7 bases agree with TRBD1. V shed 0 bases, J shed 4 bases, and the junction held 6 bases outside the gene matches. Germline-derived CDR1 and CDR2 are MNHEY and SMNVEV (reference sequence). The CDR3 spans 16 residues. For the CDR3, the DNA is TGTGCCAGCAGTTTATCCGCCGGGACAGTATACAATGAGCAGTTCTTC. Translating gives CASSLSAGTVYNEQFF.

The CDR3, as DNA: TGTGCCAGCGGGCCATCAGGGAAAGCTGGCTACACCTTC. Translation gives CASGPSGKAGYTF. V gene TRBV2 combines with J gene TRBJ1-2, with a possible D match to TRBD1 (5 bases). The CDR3 spans 13 residues. The germline CDR1 and CDR2 sequences are SNHLY and FYNNEI. V was clipped by 8 bases and J by 7 bases, with 17 bases between them.

The chain uses TRBV2 and TRBJ1-5, with 10 bases matching TRBD1. This CDR3 contains 16 residues. Germline lookup yields CDR1 SNHLY and CDR2 FYNNEI. V gave up 10 bases and J gave up 2 bases; unmatched junction bases: 11. This chain's CDR3 is CAIPGQGSERNQPQHF. The CDR3 bases are TGTGCCATACCGGGACAGGGGTCTGAGCGCAATCAGCCCCAGCATTTT. The whole variable domain, filled in from reference TRBV2 and TRBJ1-5, reads EPEVTQTPSHQVTQMGQEVILRCVPISNHLYFYWYRQILGQKVEFLVSFYNNEISEKSEIFDDQFSVERPDGSNFTLKIRSTKLEDSAMYFCAIPGQGSERNQPQHFGDGTRLSIL.